In its sample, the clone carrying this T cell receptor (beta chain) was seen a few times. The data derive from a study of blood T cell repertoires in COVID-19. Study-level information: Acute and convalescent COVID-19 samples came from the United States, Italy and Spain. T cells, B-cell-depleted T cells, or PBMCs supplied cDNA or gDNA.

This CDR3 has 15 residues. The germline V gene encodes CDR1 LGHNA and CDR2 YNFKEQ. V shed 9 bases and J shed 0 bases, with 15 bases lying between them. Under the authors' procedure: Cell counts per sample came from amplifying reference gene primers. Clones were read by immunoSEQ multiplex PCR, and TCRdb kept only the in-frame ones, dropping some. V and J calls and clone size are as listed in that table; D and trimming were resolved from the DNA. This repertoire shows around 190,000 clones, approximately 82% found once; its top ten account for roughly 13%. The clonotype originates from a human donor in a cohort sampled during active COVID-19. The chain couples TRBV4-2 to TRBJ2-1; possible D gene TRBD2, 6 bases. Specimen: peripheral blood. This chain's CDR3 is CASRVAGNSYNEQFF. The CDR3 coding sequence is TGTGCCAGTAGAGTGGCGGGAAACTCCTACAATGAGCAGTTCTTC.